A single sample gave rise to the 19 T cell receptor beta chains below, sequenced in a study of blood T cell repertoires in COVID-19. Using immunoSEQ multiplex PCR, the repertoire was profiled, and TCRdb retains in-frame clones only, with some absent. The sample records about 200,000 clones, around 83% being singletons. Sample: peripheral blood. Every receptor here comes from a woman older than 75 with acute or convalescent COVID-19.

This clone was found a few times. The chain recombines TRBV10-1 with TRBJ2-1; 8 nucleotides line up with TRBD2. V lost 4 bases and J lost 6; bases outside the gene matches: 8. This CDR3 spans 15 amino acids. The germline gives CDR1 WNHNN, CDR2 SYGVQD (reference sequence). Written as DNA, the CDR3 is TGCGCCAGCAGTGGCTCGCGGGAGGATGTCAATGAGCAGTTCTTC. Translation: CASSGSREDVNEQFF.

V gene TRBV18 combines with J gene TRBJ2-1; D not certain. The CDR3 runs 15 residues. The germline gives CDR1 KGHSH, CDR2 LQKENI. V was shortened by 2 bases and J by 9 bases, with 17 bases between the two germline ends. The CDR3 reads CASSPLLQRMIEQFF. The CDR3 bases are TGTGCCAGCTCACCATTATTACAGAGAATGATTGAGCAGTTCTTC.

V gene TRBV30 combines with J gene TRBJ2-2; perhaps TRBD2 as D (5 bases). V dropped 2 bases and J dropped 6 bases, with 10 bases sitting between them. The CDR3 has 13 amino acids. Germline V CDR1 and CDR2: GTSNPN, SVGIG (reference sequence). Here the CDR3 DNA reads TGTGCCTGGAGTCGGTGGGGAGCCGGGGAGCTGTTTTTT. Translating it yields CAWSRWGAGELFF.

J is TRBJ1-1 and V is TRBV15; D might be TRBD1 (5 bases). Per the germline V gene, CDR1 is LNHNV and CDR2 is YYDKDF (reference sequence). Deletions cut 8 bases from V and 3 bases from J, with 19 bases between. The CDR3 is 15 residues long. The CDR3 is CATSLKTDWDTEAFF. Here the CDR3 DNA reads TGTGCCACCTCTTTAAAGACAGACTGGGACACTGAAGCTTTCTTT.

The chain is built from TRBV10-3 and TRBJ1-2; D is undetermined. This CDR3 contains 15 residues. Germline loops: CDR1 ENHRY, CDR2 SYGVKD. The V gene lost 6 bases and the J gene lost 0 bases, with 14 bases spanning the gap. The CDR3 nucleotides are TGTGCCATCAGACACGGGGAGGATCCTAACTATGGCTACACCTTC. It translates to CAIRHGEDPNYGYTF.

The chain recombines TRBV19 with TRBJ2-7; perhaps TRBD2 as D (5 bases). The CDR3 is made up of 11 amino acids. The V end lost 7 bases, the J end lost 5 bases, and 9 bases lay between the germline ends. Per germline, CDR1 LNHDA and CDR2 SQIVND (reference sequence). The chain's CDR3 is CASNQTNEQYF. CDR3 coding DNA: TGTGCCAGTAATCAGACTAACGAGCAGTACTTC.

V is TRBV9 and J is TRBJ2-1, with a weak D call TRBD1 (6 bases). The CDR3 runs 17 residues. V lost 0 bases and J lost 4, with 17 bases in between. Germline V gene lookup returns CDR1 SGDLS and CDR2 YYNGEE. The CDR3 loop reads CASSVVGETGAYNEQFF. DNA for the CDR3: TGTGCCAGCAGCGTAGTGGGTGAGACAGGAGCGTACAATGAGCAGTTCTTC.

V is TRBV19 and J is TRBJ2-1, with D perhaps TRBD2 (6 bases). The germline CDR1 and CDR2 sequences are LNHDA and SQIVND (reference sequence). V lost 5 bases, J lost 8 bases, and 16 bases lay in between. The CDR3 spans 14 residues. The chain's CDR3 is CASSRREALHEQFF. CDR3 sequence (DNA): TGTGCCAGTAGTCGGAGGGAGGCCCTCCATGAGCAGTTCTTC.

The rearrangement links TRBV4-3 to TRBJ2-3, with D perhaps matching TRBD1 (5 bases). This CDR3 region has 15 residues. CDR1 is LGHNA, CDR2 YSLEER, per germline. V was shortened by 2 bases and J by 4 bases, with 13 bases between the two germline ends. The CDR3 DNA reads TGCGCCAGCAGCCAATCAGGGAATTGGCCAGATACGCAGTATTTT. Amino acids: CASSQSGNWPDTQYF.

The chain links TRBV10-3 to TRBJ2-4, with 7 bases fitting TRBD2. Losses at the gene ends were 5 bases for V and 6 bases for J; bases not matched to a gene: 7. Germline loops: CDR1 ENHRY, CDR2 SYGVKD. The length of the CDR3 is 14 residues. CDR3 sequence reads: CAISQERDANIQYF. Here the CDR3 DNA reads TGTGCCATCAGTCAGGAGCGGGACGCAAACATTCAGTACTTC.

Details on this clone: The junction and the germline gene differ at one end; a read error may be behind it. This chain uses TRBV7-7 with TRBJ2-7; the D gene is possibly TRBD2 (6 bases). The CDR3 consists of 16 residues. Germline V gene lookup returns CDR1 SSHAT and CDR2 FNYEAQ (reference sequence). The CDR3 DNA reads TGTGCTAGCAGCTTAGAGTTTACGGGAGCCCCCTACGAGCAGTACTTC. Translation gives CASSLEFTGAPYEQYF.

The chain links TRBV10-3 to TRBJ2-5; 14 bases are a match to TRBD2. V shed 5 bases, J shed 8 bases, and the junction held 10 bases outside the gene matches. Germline V gives CDR1 ENHRY, CDR2 SYGVKD. CDR3 size: 16 residues. CDR3 in amino acids: CAISNPGLAGVLTQYF. The DNA for the CDR3 is TGTGCCATCAGTAACCCGGGACTAGCGGGAGTTCTAACCCAGTACTTC.

The rearrangement uses TRBV3-1 (or the pseudogene TRBV3-2) and TRBJ2-7, with TRBD2 matching over 9 bases. The ends lost 0 bases at V and 0 bases at J; junction bases unmatched: 3. The length of the CDR3 is 16 residues. The germline gives CDR1 LGHDT, CDR2 YNNKEL (reference sequence). CDR3: CASSQDERGASYEQYF. The CDR3 DNA follows: TGTGCCAGCAGCCAAGATGAGCGGGGGGCCTCCTACGAGCAGTACTTC.

V is TRBV30 and J is TRBJ2-1; D call uncertain. Looked up from germline, CDR1 is GTSNPN and CDR2 is SVGIG (reference sequence). This CDR3 has 14 amino acids. V dropped 2 bases and J dropped 1 base, with 9 bases sitting between them. For the CDR3, the DNA is TGTGCCTGGAGTTTCCCCGGGTCCTACAATGAGCAGTTCTTC. This encodes CAWSFPGSYNEQFF.

The chain combines TRBV4-3 with TRBJ2-2; 11 positions match TRBD2. The V segment lost 1 base and the J segment 7 bases; nucleotides outside the gene matches: 11. CDR3 length: 18 residues. Germline loops: CDR1 LGHNA, CDR2 YSLEER. The CDR3 here is CASSQVPPSGRKVGELFF. The CDR3 DNA follows: TGCGCCAGCAGCCAAGTTCCGCCTAGCGGGAGGAAGGTCGGGGAGCTGTTTTTT.

J is TRBJ2-1 and V is TRBV24-1; TRBD2 agrees at 8 bases. The CDR3 has 15 amino acids. Germline CDR1 reads KGHDR; CDR2 reads SFDVKD. Germline trimming cut 4 bases from V and 4 bases from J; bases unmatched to any gene: 5. DNA for the CDR3: TGTGCCACCAGTGACCCGGGACTAGGTTACAATGAGCAGTTCTTC. This codes for CATSDPGLGYNEQFF.

The chain employs TRBV7-2 and TRBJ2-3, with 8 bases lining up with TRBD2. The V gene end was trimmed by 1 base and the J gene end by 0 bases; junction bases not matched to a gene: 6. The CDR3 consists of 17 residues. Germline V gene sequence: CDR1 SGHTA, CDR2 FQGNSA. CDR3 loop: CASSLVSSSGSTDTQYF. The CDR3 DNA reads as TGTGCCAGCAGCTTAGTCTCATCTAGCGGGAGCACAGATACGCAGTATTTT.

The chain links TRBV7-3 to TRBJ1-1, with TRBD1 as a possible D gene (5 bases). The CDR3 length is 15 residues. Germline lookup yields CDR1 SGHTA and CDR2 FQGTGA. Trimming took off 5 bases at V and 1 base at J, with 14 bases between the two ends. CDR3 protein: CASSSSGLPNTEAFF. The CDR3 DNA sequence: TGTGCCAGCAGCAGCTCAGGGCTCCCGAACACTGAAGCTTTCTTT.

The V call is TRBV3-1 (or the pseudogene TRBV3-2), the J call TRBJ1-3, with a tentative D call TRBD1 (5 bases). V dropped 0 bases and J dropped 2 bases, with 14 bases sitting between them. The CDR3 runs 17 residues. Germline CDR1 and CDR2: LGHDT and YNNKEL (reference sequence). CDR3 amino acids: CASSQDGGVGPGNTIYF. The CDR3 DNA reads as TGTGCCAGCAGCCAAGACGGGGGAGTAGGACCTGGAAACACCATATATTTT.